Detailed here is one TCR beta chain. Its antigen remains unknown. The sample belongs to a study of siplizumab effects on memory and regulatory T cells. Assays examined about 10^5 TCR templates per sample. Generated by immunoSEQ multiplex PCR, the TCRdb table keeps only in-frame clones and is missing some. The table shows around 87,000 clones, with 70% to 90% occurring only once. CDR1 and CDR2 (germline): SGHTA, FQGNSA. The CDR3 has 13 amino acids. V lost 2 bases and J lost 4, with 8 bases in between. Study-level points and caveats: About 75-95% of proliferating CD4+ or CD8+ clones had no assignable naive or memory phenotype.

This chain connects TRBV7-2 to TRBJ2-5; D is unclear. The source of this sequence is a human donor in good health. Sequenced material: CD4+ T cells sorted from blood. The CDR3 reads CASSLIIPETQYF. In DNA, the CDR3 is TGTGCCAGCAGCTTAATCATCCCAGAGACCCAGTACTTC.